A selection of T cell receptor beta chains follows, all from one sample in a study of blood T cell repertoires in COVID-19. Repertoires were generated with immunoSEQ multiplex PCR, while TCRdb's copy carries only in-frame clones and drops some. The sample yields 200,000 to 250,000 clones, 65% to 90% seen once. The sample taken for sequencing was PBMCs or T cells enriched from blood (not recorded which). These receptors all stem from a woman aged 45-65 years with acute COVID-19. Each CDR3 is given with its conserved first and last residue. D genes are given only for firm matches. Size is stated for part of the rows, as once, few or many counts, or as a class when the clone is expanded.

v_gene	abundance	j_gene	d_gene	CDR3aa	CDR3nt
TRBV18	-	TRBJ2-5	-	CASSDLGGETQYF	TGTGCCAGCTCCGACCTTGGCGGGGAGACCCAGTACTTC
TRBV11-3	once	TRBJ2-3	-	CASSWDTRTQYF	TGTGCCAGCAGCTGGGACACACGTACGCAGTATTTT
TRBV11-2	few	TRBJ1-5	TRBD1	CASSSWTGAGLLDQPQHF	TGTGCCAGCAGCTCTTGGACAGGGGCGGGTTTGTTGGACCAGCCCCAGCATTTT
TRBV28	-	TRBJ2-7	-	CASHQGSINEQYF	TGTGCCAGCCATCAGGGATCAATCAACGAGCAGTACTTC
TRBV18	-	TRBJ1-1	-	CASSPYKNTEAFF	TGTGCCAGCTCACCGTACAAGAACACTGAAGCTTTCTTT
TRBV3-1/TRBV3-2	few	TRBJ2-2	-	CASSQNLASPPLRELFF	TGTGCCAGCAGCCAAAACTTAGCTTCGCCCCCCCTCCGGGAGCTGTTTTTT
TRBV9	-	TRBJ2-1	-	CASSPYGTPSSYNEQFF	TGTGCCAGCAGCCCATACGGGACACCGAGCTCCTACAATGAGCAGTTCTTC
TRBV7-2	-	TRBJ2-7	-	CASSSRRPGMGSYEQYF	TGTGCCAGCAGCAGCCGTCGACCGGGAATGGGGTCTTACGAGCAGTACTTC
TRBV7-8	once	TRBJ2-1	-	CASSLGPQGVNNEQFF	TGTGCCAGCAGCTTAGGACCCCAAGGGGTTAACAATGAGCAGTTCTTC
TRBV6-5	-	TRBJ2-5	TRBD2	CASTRVSGAETQYF	TGTGCCAGCACAAGGGTTAGCGGGGCGGAGACCCAGTACTTC
TRBV18	-	TRBJ1-5	-	CASSPSGNQPQHF	TGTGCCAGCTCACCCTCCGGGAATCAGCCCCAGCATTTT
TRBV3-1/TRBV3-2	-	TRBJ1-2	TRBD1	CASSLKRQGADGYTF	TGTGCCAGCAGCCTAAAACGACAGGGGGCTGATGGCTACACCTTC
TRBV30	once	TRBJ1-2	TRBD1	CAWSGTGLSGYTF	TGTGCCTGGAGCGGGACAGGGCTTTCTGGCTACACCTTC
TRBV7-2	-	TRBJ2-7	-	CASSPRQLPYEQYF	TGTGCCAGCAGCCCTCGACAGTTACCCTACGAGCAGTACTTC
TRBV4-3	-	TRBJ2-2	TRBD2	CASSQDGAGVLFGELFF	TGCGCCAGCAGCCAAGACGGGGCGGGAGTGTTATTCGGGGAGCTGTTTTTT
TRBV7-9	-	TRBJ1-1	-	CASGTGTTEAFF	TGTGCCAGCGGTACAGGGACCACTGAAGCTTTCTTT